Each of the 5 T cell receptor beta chains below was sequenced from the same sample in a study of Graves' ophthalmopathy and Graves' hyperthyroidism. The TCR beta CDR3 regions underwent amplification from RNA transcripts. A first-round RT-PCR used HTBI primers, followed by a second-round multiplex PCR. Each CDR3 protein gets one entry after TCRdb re-called the multiplex PCR reads with MiXCR. The sample has 900,000 to 1,200,000 distinct CDR3 sequences; 35% to 40% are singletons. The sequenced sample consisted of peripheral blood or thyroid tissue (not recorded which). Receptor source: an adult man with Graves' hyperthyroidism.

DNA of the CDR3: TGTGCCAGCAGCCCGGACGGGGGCACTGAAGCTTTCTTT. It specifies CASSPDGGTEAFF. The V call is TRBV25-1, the J call TRBJ1-1; possibly TRBD1 for D (5 bases). V was pared by 6 bases and J by 4 bases, with 12 bases between. CDR1 is MGHDK, CDR2 SYGVNS, per germline. This CDR3 comprises 13 residues. The variable domain in full, with the rest retrieved from reference TRBV25-1 and TRBJ1-1, is EADIYQTPRYLVIGTGKKITLECSQTMGHDKMYWYQQDPGMELHLIHYSYGVNSTEKGDLSSESTVSRIRTEHFPLTLESARPSHTSQYLCASSPDGGTEAFFGQGTRLTVV.

The chain is built from TRBV7-8 and TRBJ2-5; maybe TRBD1 (5 bases). Germline V gene data show CDR1 as SGHVS and CDR2 as FQNEAQ. The CDR3 runs 16 residues. Trimming left V 4 bases short and J 5 bases short, with 20 bases between. The CDR3: CASSSQDTSIRETQYF. In DNA, the CDR3 is TGTGCCAGCAGCTCCCAGGACACCTCTATCCGGGAGACCCAGTACTTC. Looking up the rest from reference TRBV7-8 and TRBJ2-5 gives the full variable domain: GAGVSQSPRYKVAKRGQDVALRCDPISGHVSLFWYQQALGQGPEFLTYFQNEAQLDKSGLPSDRFFAERPEGSVSTLKIQRTQQEDSAVYLCASSSQDTSIRETQYFGPGTRLLVL.

The chain couples TRBV29-1 to TRBJ2-7; the match to TRBD2 covers 14 bases. Per germline, CDR1 SQVTM and CDR2 ANQGSEA. This CDR3 has 13 residues. Trimming removed 4 bases from V and 6 bases from J; junction bases left unmatched: 2. This CDR3 reads CSVGLAGGGEQYF. The CDR3, as DNA: TGCAGCGTTGGACTAGCGGGAGGGGGCGAGCAGTACTTC.

The chain's CDR3 is CASQGLNEQYF. The DNA of the CDR3 is TGTGCTTCTCAGGGCCTTAACGAGCAGTACTTC. The genes are TRBV6-5 and TRBJ2-7, with a possible D match to TRBD1 (5 bases). This CDR3 is built from 11 residues. CDR1 is MNHEY, CDR2 SVGAGI, per germline.

The table lists this clonotype with a few counts. The J gene is TRBJ2-5, the V gene TRBV12-3 or TRBV12-4; 8 bases agree with TRBD1. This CDR3 is built from 15 residues. J gave up 3 bases and V 5 bases, and 8 bases lay outside the gene matches. The CDR3 nucleotides are TGTGCCAGCAGTCTACAGGGGGTGGTAAAAGAGACCCAGTACTTC. It yields the protein CASSLQGVVKETQYF.